The rows below give T cell receptor beta chains drawn from one sample of a study of T cells expressing NK-cell markers. Following a re-call of the 5' RACE reads, TCRdb has one entry per CDR3 protein and lacks DNA. The sample totals some 190,000 distinct CDR3 sequences. Specimen: blood T cells: a sorted CD56 or NKG2C T cell subset, CD4+ or CD8+ T cells, or bulk PBMC T cells (not recorded which). The receptors here all came from a man between 18 and 69 years old in good health. Each CDR3 is given with its conserved first and last residue.

V gene: TRBV27; J gene: TRBJ2-5; CDR3 protein: CASSLAAGVGETQYF
V gene: TRBV28; J gene: TRBJ1-3; CDR3 protein: CASSLFGTTVGNTIYF
V gene: TRBV27; J gene: TRBJ2-1; CDR3 protein: CASSPRTSSKNEQFF
V gene: TRBV2; J gene: TRBJ2-7; CDR3 protein: CASSEVPERYEQYF
V gene: TRBV5-1; J gene: TRBJ2-7; CDR3 protein: CASSLAGTGDFEQYF
V gene: TRBV12-3/TRBV12-4; J gene: TRBJ2-3; CDR3 protein: CASSLPGRSTSTDTQYF
V gene: TRBV3-1; J gene: TRBJ2-3; CDR3 protein: CASSQAARGVGTDTQYF
V gene: TRBV2; J gene: TRBJ2-3; CDR3 protein: CASKDPRDGGTDTQYF
V gene: TRBV21-1; J gene: TRBJ2-1; CDR3 protein: CASSKDGQGYNEQFF
V gene: TRBV5-1; J gene: TRBJ2-6; CDR3 protein: CASSLALPGGVSSGANVLTF